The sequence of this T cell receptor beta chain was determined in a study of blood T cell repertoires in COVID-19. Only in-frame clones appear in the TCRdb table, and some are missing; sequencing was by immunoSEQ multiplex PCR. The sample has about 350,000 clones; about nine tenths are singletons. CDR1 and CDR2 (germline): MDHEN, SYDVKM. The CDR3 runs 16 residues. With regard to this clone: One junction end does not reproduce the germline sequence, and a read error may be involved.

Sequencing was done on a sample of peripheral blood. The sequence was collected from a woman between 55 and 75 years old with COVID-19, enrolled during active disease. V and J are TRBV28 and TRBJ2-7; 8 nucleotides align to TRBD1. The CDR3 reads CASSLIRTGKAYVQYF. CDR3 DNA sequence: TGTGCCAGCAGTTTAATCAGGACAGGGAAAGCCTACGTGCAGTACTTC. Full variable domain (remainder filled in from reference TRBV28 and TRBJ2-7): DVKVTQSSRYLVKRTGEKVFLECVQDMDHENMFWYRQDPGLGLRLIYFSYDVKMKEKGDIPEGYSVSREKKERFSLILESASTNQTSMYLCASSLIRTGKAYVQYFGPGTRLTVT.